The entry that follows covers one TCR beta chain sequence. The specificity of this receptor is unknown. Within one base of it there is no much larger clone, and no base qualities were kept. For repertoire sequencing, TCR beta CDR3 regions were amplified from RNA transcripts. The first round of RT-PCR was done with HTBI primers and the Qiagen OneStep RT-PCR kit, and was followed by a second round of multiplex PCR, then size selection and purification. Libraries were sequenced on an Illumina HiSeq2000 using paired-end 100 bp reads. In the authors' own workflow: SOAPnuke was used to process the reads, throwing out any read that had adapters, had uncalled bases, had a mean Phred below 15, or lacked an exact constant-primer or identifier match. COPE v1.2.5 was used to merge the high-quality paired reads. Unique nucleotide sequences were defined as clonotypes and aligned to IMGT TRB V, D and J references using MiTCR v1.1. Analysis was restricted to V-J combinations with a frequency above 0.0001, which covered just over 98% of repertoires. A TCR clonal expansion and chaos score per V-J combination was defined as the ratio of F50 clonal expansion to chaos observed in the TCRdist matrix. Features were reduced by Welch's t-statistics and random forest to some 13 V-J combinations, which fed a naive Bayes classifier. The similarity between thyroid and blood repertoires was quantified using the Morisita-Horn index. TCRdb reran the public reads through fastp at Q25 and MiXCR, keeping productive beta chains. One record per CDR3 amino acid sequence lists the most common genes and DNA. The V and J calls, along with clone size, are taken from TCRdb and not from the paper's own processing. The sample records some 350,000 distinct CDR3 sequences, roughly a sixth of which are singletons. 2.4% of the sample is taken by the ten largest.

The sample is drawn from a study of Graves' ophthalmopathy and Graves' hyperthyroidism (dated by TCRdb to the late 2010s). With respect to the entire study: Peripheral blood was collected at initial diagnosis, before any treatment. T-cell repertoires of thyroid tissue and blood were compared in about six hyperthyroidism patients. To tell Graves' ophthalmopathy apart from Graves' hyperthyroidism, and to predict which patients would progress to ophthalmopathy, the study relied on TCR beta repertoire signatures. To explore V-J signatures distinguishing ophthalmopathy from hyperthyroidism, a discovery set of approximately 100 patients (around 42 ophthalmopathy, about 57 stable hyperthyroidism) was enrolled. An independent validation cohort was composed of 18 hyperthyroidism patients and around 16 patients who later progressed from hyperthyroidism to ophthalmopathy. In total, some 140 blood samples were TCR-sequenced: approximately 40 ophthalmopathy, over 70 hyperthyroidism and 17 hyperthyroidism-to-ophthalmopathy patients. After sampling, hyperthyroidism patients received methimazole starting at 30 mg daily, and ophthalmopathy patients received high-dose intravenous methylprednisolone.

There are 12 amino acids in the CDR3, from cysteine to phenylalanine inclusive. Only CDR3 DNA is held: 36 bases, read in frame from base 1. The germline ends are 12 bases apart after V is trimmed by 6 bases and J by 6 bases. General findings and caveats noted by the study authors: In cross-validation, the 13-signature model distinguished ophthalmopathy from stable hyperthyroidism with 85% to 90% sensitivity and approximately 81% specificity, and in the test set the corresponding values were roughly 78% and 74%. No statistical method was used to predetermine the sample size, and group allocation was not hidden from the investigators. In validation, the model predicted ophthalmopathy progression with about 71% sensitivity and roughly 72% specificity; some 13 predicted patients were CT-confirmed with GO in a median of 6.5 months. Among expanded thyroid clonotypes with frequency above 0.001, most also showed up in blood, which suggests that blood repertoires may reflect the thyroid immune response.

Hyperthyroidism was considered stable if no progression to ophthalmopathy occurred within 18 months of follow-up. Patients with hyperthyroidism were aged 18 to 65 years, had been newly diagnosed, and had a disease duration of less than 2 months. Patients with other autoimmune diseases, uncontrolled infections, pregnancy or lactation were excluded. Diagnosis relied on clinical symptoms, serum thyroxine, TRAb, thyroid ultrasound and orbital computed tomography. PBMCs were isolated from approximately 10 ml of fresh peripheral blood by Ficoll-Paque density gradient centrifugation. Total RNA was extracted with Trizol reagent and quality-checked on an Agilent 2100 Bioanalyzer.

The chain employs TRBV12-3 or TRBV12-4 and TRBJ2-7; no D segment can be confidently identified. The sequencing input was peripheral blood. This clonotype originated in an adult woman with stable Graves' hyperthyroidism. The CDR3 protein sequence reads: CASRRPPAEQYF. The sequence in DNA is TGTGCCAGCAGACGCCCCCCGGCCGAGCAGTACTTC.